The 17 T cell receptor beta chains reported below all come from one sample, sequenced in a study of blood T cell repertoires in COVID-19. Clones were read by immunoSEQ multiplex PCR, and TCRdb kept only the in-frame ones, dropping some. The repertoire holds fewer than 250,000 clones, with approximately 80% as singletons. The specimen was peripheral blood. These TCRs come from a woman at least 80 years old with COVID-19, enrolled during active disease.

This sequence joins TRBV7-6 and TRBJ2-5; 12 bases are a match to TRBD2. Germline V CDR1 and CDR2: SGHVS, FNYEAQ. The CDR3 length is 15 residues. J was trimmed by 5 bases and V by 5 bases; bases with no gene match: 6. This CDR3 is CASSKLAGGGETQYF. The CDR3 coding sequence is TGTGCCAGCAGCAAACTAGCGGGGGGTGGGGAGACCCAGTACTTC. The entire variable domain, with the rest obtained from reference TRBV7-6 and TRBJ2-5, is as follows: GAGVSQSPRYKVTKRGQDVALRCDPISGHVSLYWYRQALGQGPEFLTYFNYEAQQDKSGLPNDRFSAERPEGSISTLTIQRTEQRDSAMYRCASSKLAGGGETQYFGPGTRLLVL.

The chain recombines TRBV3-1 (or the pseudogene TRBV3-2) with TRBJ2-1; tentative D call: TRBD2 (5 bases). V dropped 0 bases and J dropped 0 bases, with 12 bases sitting between them. Germline V gene data show CDR1 as LGHDT and CDR2 as YNNKEL (reference sequence). The CDR3 consists of 17 residues. CDR3 DNA: TGTGCCAGCAGCCAAGATAGTTCGGGGTTCTCCTACAATGAGCAGTTCTTC. Translating gives CASSQDSSGFSYNEQFF.

The chain couples TRBV30 to TRBJ1-4; perhaps TRBD1 as D (5 bases). Germline-derived CDR1 and CDR2 are GTSNPN and SVGIG (reference sequence). The CDR3 extends over 15 amino acids. The ends were cut back, 1 base at V and 3 bases at J, with 12 bases in the middle. CDR3 in amino acids: CAWSAPGGANEKLFF. The CDR3 DNA sequence: TGTGCCTGGAGTGCCCCCGGGGGGGCTAATGAAAAACTGTTTTTT.

This clone was observed once. This chain uses TRBV7-2 with TRBJ2-3; 14 bases align to TRBD2. In germline, CDR1 is SGHTA, CDR2 FQGNSA. The CDR3 totals 15 residues. Trimming took 1 base from V and 7 from J; bases not matched to a gene: 1. This CDR3 is CASSLGLAGGNTQYF. CDR3 nucleotides: TGTGCCAGCAGCTTAGGACTAGCGGGGGGGAATACGCAGTATTTT.

The chain combines TRBV7-9 with TRBJ2-2, with 8 bases aligning to TRBD2. The V gene's germline CDR1 is SEHNR and CDR2 FQNEAQ (reference sequence). V shed 5 bases and J 0 bases; nucleotides not matched to a gene: 5. CDR3 size: 16 residues. This CDR3 reads CASSLLGLANTGELFF. The DNA of the CDR3 is TGTGCCAGCAGCCTCCTGGGACTAGCGAACACCGGGGAGCTGTTTTTT. The whole variable domain, filled in from reference TRBV7-9 and TRBJ2-2, reads DTGVSQNPRHKITKRGQNVTFRCDPISEHNRLYWYRQTLGQGPEFLTYFQNEAQLEKSRLLSDRFSAERPKGSFSTLEIQRTEQGDSAMYLCASSLLGLANTGELFFGEGSRLTVL.

The CDR3 sequence: CASSLGRQGTYEQYF. The CDR3 DNA follows: TGTGCCAGCAGCTTAGGTAGACAGGGCACCTACGAGCAGTACTTC. The rearrangement joins TRBV7-6 to TRBJ2-7; 7 bases match TRBD1. The ends lost 1 base at V and 2 bases at J; junction bases unmatched: 5. This CDR3 is 15 amino acids long. Germline assignment: CDR1 SGHVS and CDR2 FNYEAQ.

The chain links TRBV7-9 to TRBJ2-7; perhaps TRBD1 as D (6 bases). The CDR3 loop spans 14 amino acids. CDR1 SEHNR and CDR2 FQNEAQ come from the germline V gene (reference sequence). Trimming left V 2 bases short and J 3 bases short, with 11 bases between. CDR3 loop: CASSLPTGRYEQYF. DNA of the CDR3: TGTGCCAGCAGCTTACCAACAGGGCGCTACGAGCAGTACTTC.

The chain carries TRBV6-5 and TRBJ1-2, with TRBD1 matching 9 bases. The CDR3 loop spans 15 amino acids. Germline trimming cut 7 bases from V and 4 bases from J; bases unmatched to any gene: 10. Per germline, CDR1 MNHEY and CDR2 SVGAGI. The CDR3 coding sequence is TGTGCCAGCACTAGAGAGACAGGGGGAGGCTATGGCTACACCTTC. Translating it yields CASTRETGGGYGYTF.

The rearrangement joins TRBV19 to TRBJ2-4; 11 bases line up with TRBD1. With V trimmed by 5 bases and J by 6 bases, 9 bases remained unmatched. The germline CDR1 and CDR2 sequences are LNHDA and SQIVND (reference sequence). CDR3 length: 16 amino acids. The chain's CDR3 is CASSLRTGGAGNIQYF. For the CDR3, the DNA is TGTGCCAGTAGTCTGAGGACAGGGGGCGCGGGAAACATTCAGTACTTC.

The chain employs TRBV2 and TRBJ2-1; D gene uncertain. Looked up from germline, CDR1 is SNHLY and CDR2 is FYNNEI. The CDR3 consists of 15 residues. Trimming removed 5 bases at V and 1 base at J, with 12 bases between. The CDR3 here is CASSLLDSSYNEQFF. CDR3 bases: TGTGCCAGCAGTCTTCTCGACTCATCCTACAATGAGCAGTTCTTC.

J is TRBJ2-7 and V is TRBV5-4; 10 bases fit TRBD1. The CDR3 has 14 amino acids. After removal of 4 bases from V and 3 bases from J, the junction contained 4 bases not matched to a gene. Germline values: CDR1 SGHNT, CDR2 YYREEE (reference sequence). This CDR3 is CASSRTGGNYEQYF. The DNA for the CDR3 is TGTGCCAGCAGCCGGACAGGGGGTAACTACGAGCAGTACTTC.

The chain is built from TRBV29-1 and TRBJ1-3; D unresolved. This CDR3 contains 13 residues. CDR1 and CDR2 (germline): SQVTM, ANQGSEA. V lost 5 bases to trimming and J lost 0 bases, with 8 bases between them. DNA of the CDR3: TGCAGCGTTACAGTGAGCTCTGGAAACACCATATATTTT. Translated, it gives CSVTVSSGNTIYF.

This rearrangement joins TRBV6-5 to TRBJ1-6; D is possibly TRBD1 (5 bases). V lost 2 bases and J 10 bases, leaving 9 bases between the germline ends. CDR3 length: 13 amino acids. Germline CDR1 and CDR2: MNHEY and SVGAGI. The chain's CDR3 is CASSYGGGSPLHF. In DNA, the CDR3 is TGTGCCAGCAGTTACGGGGGAGGATCACCCCTCCACTTT.

This chain connects TRBV5-1 to TRBJ2-7, with a weak D call TRBD1 (6 bases). The CDR3 runs to 17 residues. The V and J ends lost 4 bases and 1 base respectively, with 21 bases between them. The germline V gene has CDR1 SGHRS and CDR2 YFSETQ. Written as DNA, the CDR3 is TGCGCCAGCAGCCTGGACAGTTACACTTCATTTTCCTACGAGCAGTACTTC. It yields the protein CASSLDSYTSFSYEQYF.

Here the CDR3 reads CASSIGTGKGDGYTF. The CDR3 DNA reads as TGTGCCAGTAGTATAGGAACAGGAAAAGGGGATGGCTACACCTTC. The V call is TRBV19, the J call TRBJ1-2, with D perhaps TRBD1 (5 bases). The length of the CDR3 is 15 residues. Germline CDR1 and CDR2: LNHDA and SQIVND (reference sequence). V was cut by 1 base and J by 6 bases, with 15 bases left in between.

The chain links TRBV20-1 to TRBJ1-4, with D tentatively TRBD1 (6 bases). The CDR3 runs 11 residues. Germline V CDR1 and CDR2: DFQATT, SNEGSKA (reference sequence). The V end was cut by 5 bases, the J end by 8 bases, with 9 bases between. CDR3 bases: TGCAGTGCTCCAGGGGAAGAAAAACTGTTTTTT. Residues: CSAPGEEKLFF.

The V call is TRBV7-2, the J call TRBJ2-3; 9 nucleotides agree with TRBD2. The CDR3 length is 14 residues. After removal of 8 bases from V and 1 base from J, the junction contained 4 bases not matched to a gene. Germline-derived CDR1 and CDR2 are SGHTA and FQGNSA. The CDR3 spells CASSIAGGTDTQYF. DNA for the CDR3: TGTGCCAGCTCGATAGCGGGAGGCACAGATACGCAGTATTTT.